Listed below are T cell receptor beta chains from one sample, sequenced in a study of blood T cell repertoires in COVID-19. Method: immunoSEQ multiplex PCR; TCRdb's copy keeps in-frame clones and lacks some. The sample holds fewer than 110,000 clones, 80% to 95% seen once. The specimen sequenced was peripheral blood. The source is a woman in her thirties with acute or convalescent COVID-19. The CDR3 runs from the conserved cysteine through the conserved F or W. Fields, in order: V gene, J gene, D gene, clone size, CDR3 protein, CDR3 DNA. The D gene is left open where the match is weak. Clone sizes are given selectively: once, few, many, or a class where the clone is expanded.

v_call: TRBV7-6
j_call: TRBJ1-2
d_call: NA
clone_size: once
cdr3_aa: CASSLVGGSIYGYTF
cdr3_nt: TGTGCCAGCAGCTTAGTTGGGGGCTCGATCTATGGCTACACCTTC

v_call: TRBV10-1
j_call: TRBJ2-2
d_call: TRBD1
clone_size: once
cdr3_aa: CASTAGGVDTGELFF
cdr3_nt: TGCGCCAGCACCGCAGGGGGTGTCGACACCGGGGAGCTGTTTTTT

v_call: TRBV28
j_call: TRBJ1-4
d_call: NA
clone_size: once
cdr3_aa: CASSLSSEGSYVENLFF
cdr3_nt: TGTGCCAGCAGTTTATCTTCGGAGGGATCCTATGTTGAAAACCTGTTTTTT

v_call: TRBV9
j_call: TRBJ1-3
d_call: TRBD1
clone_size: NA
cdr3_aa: CASSPRGGGGLGNTIYF
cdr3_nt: TGTGCCAGCAGCCCCCGGGGTGGAGGGGGCTTGGGAAACACCATATATTTT

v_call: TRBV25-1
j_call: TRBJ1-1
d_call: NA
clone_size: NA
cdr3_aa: CASSATDRNTEAFF
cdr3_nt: TGTGCCAGCAGTGCCACCGACAGGAACACTGAAGCTTTCTTT

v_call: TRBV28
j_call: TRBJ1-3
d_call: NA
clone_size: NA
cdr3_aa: CASRGTPGNTIYF
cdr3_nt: TGTGCCAGCAGGGGGACACCTGGAAACACCATATATTTT

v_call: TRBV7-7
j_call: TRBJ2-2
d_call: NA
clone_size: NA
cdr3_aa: CASSLPLGRGTGELFF
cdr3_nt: TGTGCTAGCAGCTTACCCTTGGGGAGAGGAACCGGGGAGCTGTTTTTT

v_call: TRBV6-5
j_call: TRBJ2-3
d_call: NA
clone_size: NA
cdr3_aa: CASRLSGSSDTQYF
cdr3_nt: TGTGCCAGCAGGCTGTCAGGTTCGTCAGATACGCAGTATTTT

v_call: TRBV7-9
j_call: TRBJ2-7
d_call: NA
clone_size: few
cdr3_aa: CASSLGGSRYEQYF
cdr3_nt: TGTGCCAGCAGTCTCGGGGGTTCCCGATACGAGCAGTACTTC

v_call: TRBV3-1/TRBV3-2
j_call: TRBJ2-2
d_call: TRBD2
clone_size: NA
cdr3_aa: CASSPRGLVAGELFF
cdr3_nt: TGTGCCAGCAGCCCCCGGGGACTAGTGGCCGGGGAGCTGTTTTTT

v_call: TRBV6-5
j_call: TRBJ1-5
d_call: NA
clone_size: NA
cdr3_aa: CASRTPGQPQHF
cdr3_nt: TGTGCCAGCAGGACCCCGGGACAGCCCCAGCATTTT

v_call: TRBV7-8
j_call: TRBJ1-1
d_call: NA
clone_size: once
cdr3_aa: CASSLEGATEAFF
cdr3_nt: TGTGCCAGCAGCTTAGAAGGGGCAACTGAAGCTTTCTTT

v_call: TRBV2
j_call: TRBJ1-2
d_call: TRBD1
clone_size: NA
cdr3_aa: CASRTGSSNGYTF
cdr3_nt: TGTGCCAGCAGGACAGGGAGTTCTAATGGCTACACCTTC

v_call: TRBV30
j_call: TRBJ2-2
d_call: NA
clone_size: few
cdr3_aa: CAGLTIGSNTGELFF
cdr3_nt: TGTGCCGGACTAACAATCGGGTCGAACACCGGGGAGCTGTTTTTT

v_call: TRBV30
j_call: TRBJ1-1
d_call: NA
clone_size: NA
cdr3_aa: CAYSTGGTEAFF
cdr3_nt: TGTGCCTACAGCACGGGGGGCACTGAAGCTTTCTTT

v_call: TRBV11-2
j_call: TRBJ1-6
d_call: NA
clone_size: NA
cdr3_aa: CASSSDRGSPLHF
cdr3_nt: TGTGCCAGCAGCTCTGATCGGGGGTCACCCCTCCACTTT

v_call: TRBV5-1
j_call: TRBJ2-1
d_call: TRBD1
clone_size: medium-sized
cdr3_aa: CASSPDRGYSNEQFF
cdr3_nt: TGCGCCAGCAGCCCCGACAGGGGTTATTCCAATGAGCAGTTCTTC

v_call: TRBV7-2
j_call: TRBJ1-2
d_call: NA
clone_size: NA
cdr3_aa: CASSLEAGPNYGYTF
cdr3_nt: TGTGCCAGCAGCTTAGAGGCAGGCCCTAACTATGGCTACACCTTC

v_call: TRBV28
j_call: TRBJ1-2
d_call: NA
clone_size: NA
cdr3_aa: CASRVATGYGYTF
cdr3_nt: TGTGCCAGCAGAGTTGCGACAGGCTATGGCTACACCTTC

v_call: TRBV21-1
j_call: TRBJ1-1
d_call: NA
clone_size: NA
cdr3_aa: CASSKASGGTTDTEAFF
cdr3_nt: TGTGCCAGCAGCAAGGCGTCAGGGGGCACAACAGACACTGAAGCTTTCTTT

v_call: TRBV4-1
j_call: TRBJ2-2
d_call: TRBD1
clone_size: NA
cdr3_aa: CASSHLPGQGPGGELFF
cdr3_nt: TGCGCCAGCAGCCACCTACCCGGACAGGGCCCTGGCGGGGAGCTGTTTTTT

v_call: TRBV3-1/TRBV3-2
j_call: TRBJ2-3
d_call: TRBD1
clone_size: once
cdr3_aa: CASSQVGTGSTDTQYF
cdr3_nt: TGTGCCAGCAGCCAAGTTGGGACAGGGAGCACAGATACGCAGTATTTT

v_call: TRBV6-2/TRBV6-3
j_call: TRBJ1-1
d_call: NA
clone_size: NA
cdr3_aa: CASSYERGTEAFF
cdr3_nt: TGTGCCAGCAGTTACGAGAGAGGGACTGAAGCTTTCTTT

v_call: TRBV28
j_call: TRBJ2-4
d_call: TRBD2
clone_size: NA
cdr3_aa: CASSQLAGGPINIQYF
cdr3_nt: TGTGCCAGCAGTCAGCTAGCGGGAGGGCCAATAAACATTCAGTACTTC

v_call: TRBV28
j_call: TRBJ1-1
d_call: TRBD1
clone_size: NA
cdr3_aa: CASSLQGVTEAFF
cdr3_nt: TGTGCCAGCAGTCTCCAGGGGGTAACTGAAGCTTTCTTT

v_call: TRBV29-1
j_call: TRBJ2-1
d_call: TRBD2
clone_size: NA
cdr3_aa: CSVETSGTWNNEQFF
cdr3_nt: TGCAGCGTTGAAACTAGCGGGACGTGGAACAATGAGCAGTTCTTC

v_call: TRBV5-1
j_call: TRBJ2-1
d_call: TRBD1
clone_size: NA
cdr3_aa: CASSSPGGKGPYNEQFF
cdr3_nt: TGCGCCAGCAGTTCGCCAGGGGGTAAAGGACCCTACAATGAGCAGTTCTTC

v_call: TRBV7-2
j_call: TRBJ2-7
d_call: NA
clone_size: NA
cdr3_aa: CASSPRGGYEQYF
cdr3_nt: TGTGCCAGCAGCCCTAGGGGGGGGTACGAGCAGTACTTC